Listed below are T cell receptor beta chains from one sample, sequenced in a study of T cells in Graves' hyperthyroidism and ophthalmopathy. Each CDR3 protein is one row after TCRdb ran MiXCR on the multiplex PCR reads. The sample records 550,000 to 700,000 distinct CDR3 sequences, under 60% being singletons. Sample: peripheral blood or thyroid tissue (not recorded which). The source of these receptors is an adult woman with Graves' disease, either hyperthyroidism or ophthalmopathy (not recorded which). Each CDR3 is given with its conserved first and last residue. D genes are given only for firm matches. Some rows have no size entry. The others give once, few or many, or a class for an expanded clone.

J gene | D gene | V gene | clone size | CDR3 protein | CDR3 DNA
TRBJ2-7 | TRBD1 | TRBV6-6 | many | CASRPRSGGNVEQYF | TGTGCCAGCAGGCCAAGGTCAGGGGGCAACGTCGAGCAGTACTTC
TRBJ2-7 | NA | TRBV29-1 | many | CSVPTGPYEQYF | TGCAGCGTTCCCACTGGACCCTACGAGCAGTACTTC
TRBJ2-3 | NA | TRBV2 | NA | CASSPWTDTQYF | TGTGCCAGCTCACCATGGACAGATACGCAGTATTTT
TRBJ2-7 | TRBD1 | TRBV7-3 | NA | CASSPTGGQGAREQYF | TGTGCCAGCAGCCCGACCGGGGGACAGGGGGCGCGCGAGCAGTACTTC
TRBJ2-3 | NA | TRBV7-8 | NA | CASSLDEGRAQYF | TGTGCCAGCAGCTTAGACGAGGGTCGGGCGCAGTATTTT
TRBJ1-2 | NA | TRBV7-8 | many | CASSQAPGLGYGYTF | TGTGCCAGCAGCCAAGCCCCGGGCCTCGGCTATGGCTACACCTTC
TRBJ2-5 | NA | TRBV6-6 | few | CASRSTGGSTQYF | TGTGCCAGCAGGTCCACAGGTGGTTCGACCCAGTACTTC
TRBJ2-7 | TRBD1 | TRBV10-3 | NA | CAISESGQGQFLDEQYF | TGTGCCATCAGTGAGTCGGGACAGGGGCAATTTCTCGACGAGCAGTACTTC
TRBJ1-6 | NA | TRBV7-1 | NA | CVSSAGSEDNSPLHF | TGTGTCAGCAGCGCCGGGTCCGAGGATAATTCACCCCTCCACTTT
TRBJ1-5 | TRBD1 | TRBV28 | few | CASSSGGFGQPQHF | TGTGCCAGCAGTTCAGGGGGCTTCGGGCAGCCCCAGCATTTT
TRBJ1-3 | NA | TRBV27 | many | CASSSQGFATIYF | TGTGCCAGCAGTTCACAGGGATTCGCCACCATATATTTT
TRBJ1-6 | NA | TRBV6-5 | few | CASSGSRDEDSPLHF | TGTGCCAGCAGCGGATCCCGGGACGAGGATTCACCCCTCCACTTT
TRBJ1-5 | TRBD1 | TRBV7-8 | NA | CASSTGQGGNQPQHF | TGTGCCAGCAGCACGGGACAGGGTGGCAATCAGCCCCAGCATTTT
TRBJ1-4 | TRBD1 | TRBV5-1 | NA | CASRGAGTGNEKLFF | TGCGCCAGCAGGGGCGCCGGGACAGGGAATGAAAAACTGTTTTTT
TRBJ1-2 | TRBD1 | TRBV9 | NA | CASSADRDGYTF | TGTGCCAGCAGCGCGGACAGGGACGGCTACACCTTC
TRBJ2-3 | NA | TRBV29-1 | NA | CSVGASTDTQYF | TGCAGCGTTGGGGCTAGCACAGATACGCAGTATTTT
TRBJ1-1 | NA | TRBV29-1 | NA | CSVEGGARGTEAFF | TGCAGCGTTGAAGGTGGGGCTAGGGGCACTGAAGCTTTCTTT
TRBJ1-5 | TRBD1 | TRBV7-2 | few | CASSLRQGANQPQHF | TGTGCCAGCAGCCTCCGACAGGGGGCTAATCAGCCCCAGCATTTT
TRBJ1-1 | NA | TRBV10-3 | NA | CAISALNTEAFF | TGTGCCATCAGTGCTTTGAACACTGAAGCTTTCTTT
TRBJ1-1 | TRBD1 | TRBV5-1 | many | CASNRDSGTEAFF | TGCGCCAGCAACCGGGACAGTGGCACTGAAGCTTTCTTT
TRBJ2-5 | NA | TRBV7-3 | NA | CASSLKAGFETQYF | TGTGCCAGCAGCTTAAAAGCAGGGTTCGAGACCCAGTACTTC
TRBJ2-7 | NA | TRBV24-1 | NA | CATSDAGYEQYF | TGTGCCACCAGTGATGCGGGGTACGAGCAGTACTTC
TRBJ1-1 | NA | TRBV7-9 | few | CASSHAQNTEAFF | TGTGCCAGCAGCCACGCCCAGAACACTGAAGCTTTCTTT
TRBJ1-1 | NA | TRBV20-1 | NA | CSARAGPLGTEAFF | TGCAGTGCTAGAGCGGGACCGTTGGGCACTGAAGCTTTCTTT
TRBJ1-5 | NA | TRBV24-1 | few | CATSDFPGQPQHF | TGTGCCACCAGTGATTTCCCTGGACAGCCCCAGCATTTT
TRBJ2-1 | TRBD2 | TRBV10-3 | NA | CAISGSGTSGNEQFF | TGTGCCATCAGTGGCTCCGGGACTAGCGGCAATGAGCAGTTCTTC
TRBJ1-2 | NA | TRBV29-1 | NA | CSVETKDYGYTF | TGCAGCGTTGAAACGAAAGACTATGGCTACACCTTC
TRBJ2-2 | NA | TRBV2 | few | CASSPRTAPNTGELFF | TGTGCCAGCAGTCCCCGGACAGCCCCGAACACCGGGGAGCTGTTTTTT
TRBJ2-6 | NA | TRBV19 | NA | CASSTRGYSGANVLTF | TGTGCCAGTAGTACGAGGGGGTACTCTGGGGCCAACGTCCTGACTTTC
TRBJ1-6 | NA | TRBV7-3 | NA | CASSSTGGYNSPLHF | TGTGCCAGCAGCTCCACGGGGGGTTATAATTCACCCCTCCACTTT
TRBJ1-2 | NA | TRBV3-1 | NA | CASRGGNQDPYGYTF | TGTGCCAGCCGCGGGGGGAATCAAGATCCATATGGCTACACCTTC
TRBJ1-5 | NA | TRBV20-1 | many | CSARTGNQPQHF | TGCAGTGCTAGAACGGGTAATCAGCCCCAGCATTTT
TRBJ1-6 | NA | TRBV6-5 | NA | CASSGGQHGTPLHF | TGTGCCAGCAGCGGTGGACAGCACGGAACACCCCTCCACTTT
TRBJ2-2 | NA | TRBV9 | few | CASSQDWTGNTGELFF | TGTGCCAGCAGCCAAGATTGGACGGGAAACACCGGGGAGCTGTTTTTT
TRBJ1-1 | TRBD1 | TRBV5-1 | many | CASSLVGGQGNTEAFF | TGCGCCAGCAGCTTGGTAGGTGGACAGGGGAACACTGAAGCTTTCTTT
TRBJ2-1 | NA | TRBV2 | NA | CASREGGGRNEQFF | TGTGCCAGCAGAGAGGGAGGGGGGCGTAATGAGCAGTTCTTC
TRBJ2-7 | TRBD1 | TRBV11-2 | few | CATSPRDSSYEQYF | TGTGCTACCTCCCCCCGGGACAGCTCCTACGAGCAGTACTTC
TRBJ1-1 | NA | TRBV11-2 | NA | CASSFRTTGLNTEAFF | TGTGCCAGCAGCTTCCGGACAACTGGGTTGAACACTGAAGCTTTCTTT
TRBJ2-1 | TRBD1 | TRBV11-2 | NA | CASSSGQGSYNEQFF | TGTGCCAGCAGCTCCGGACAGGGCTCCTACAATGAGCAGTTCTTC
TRBJ2-7 | TRBD1 | TRBV7-8 | once | CASSTGVAYEQYF | TGTGCCAGCAGCACAGGGGTAGCCTACGAGCAGTACTTC
TRBJ2-5 | TRBD2 | TRBV10-3 | NA | CAISESGAGGAETQYF | TGTGCCATCAGTGAGTCAGGAGCGGGAGGAGCGGAGACCCAGTACTTC
TRBJ2-6 | NA | TRBV12-3/TRBV12-4 | NA | CASSAFGVGANVLTF | TGTGCCAGCAGTGCCTTTGGGGTTGGGGCCAACGTCCTGACTTTC
TRBJ2-5 | NA | TRBV7-2 | NA | CASSSSDVRETQYF | TGTGCCAGCAGCAGCAGTGACGTGAGAGAGACCCAGTACTTC
TRBJ2-5 | NA | TRBV11-2 | NA | CASSPIGALEGTQYF | TGTGCCAGCAGCCCTATCGGGGCCCTAGAGGGGACCCAGTACTTC
TRBJ1-2 | NA | TRBV10-3 | few | CAISEKGDYGYTF | TGTGCCATCAGTGAGAAGGGTGACTATGGCTACACCTTC
TRBJ1-2 | TRBD1 | TRBV6-5 | many | CASSSTGGDEPYHGYTF | TGTGCCAGCAGCTCCACAGGGGGCGACGAACCATACCATGGCTACACCTTC
TRBJ1-5 | NA | TRBV2 | NA | CASHRLGGSQWQPQHF | TGTGCCAGCCACCGACTAGGAGGGTCCCAGTGGCAGCCCCAGCATTTT